Below, 17 T cell receptor beta chains from the same sample are listed, as sequenced in a study of CD8+ T cells in alopecia areata. Extraction of RNA preceded its reverse transcription into cDNA, which served as the sequencing template. Repertoires were generated with immunoSEQ multiplex PCR, while TCRdb's copy carries only in-frame clones and drops some. The sample lists 90,000 to 150,000 clones, about two fifths occurring once. Sequenced: CD4+ T cells sorted from blood. The receptors derive from a human donor with alopecia areata.

The chain uses TRBV20-1 and TRBJ2-1; D unresolved. The V gene lost 0 bases and the J gene lost 10 bases, with 7 bases spanning the gap. CDR1 DFQATT and CDR2 SNEGSKA come from the germline V gene (reference sequence). This CDR3 spans 11 amino acids. CDR3: CSARDLREQFF. DNA of the CDR3: TGCAGTGCTAGAGATCTGAGAGAGCAGTTCTTC.

This clone was counted only a few times. DNA of the CDR3: TGTGCCAGCAGCTTAGGCCTAGCGGCATTAGAGCAGTTCTTC. This codes for CASSLGLAALEQFF. The V gene is TRBV7-9, the J gene TRBJ2-1, with 7 bases that match TRBD2. The length of the CDR3 is 14 residues. Germline V lookup: CDR1 SEHNR, CDR2 FQNEAQ (reference sequence). V dropped 1 base and J dropped 10; count of bases not matched to a gene: 7.

This clone occurred a few times. This chain connects TRBV29-1 to TRBJ2-3; D might be TRBD1 (5 bases). V lost 0 bases and J lost 7, with 8 bases in between. In germline, CDR1 is SQVTM, CDR2 ANQGSEA. The CDR3 totals 12 residues. The CDR3 reads CSVEEGQYTQYF. CDR3 DNA: TGCAGCGTTGAAGAAGGACAATATACGCAGTATTTT.

The chain is built from TRBV7-2 and TRBJ1-1, with unresolved D. There are 12 residues in the CDR3. The V end was cut by 5 bases, the J end by 4 bases, with 8 bases between. From germline, CDR1 is SGHTA and CDR2 FQGNSA. The CDR3 spells CASSPRATEAFF. CDR3 bases: TGTGCCAGCAGCCCCAGAGCCACTGAAGCTTTCTTT.

The V and J genes are TRBV20-1 and TRBJ2-5, with D unclear. Looked up from germline, CDR1 is DFQATT and CDR2 is SNEGSKA (reference sequence). This CDR3 region has 11 residues. V was pared by 6 bases and J by 5 bases, with 10 bases between. Written as DNA, the CDR3 is TGCAGTGCGGCCCTGAGGGAGACCCAGTACTTC. This encodes CSAALRETQYF.

The chain has TRBV28 and TRBJ2-7; no clear D gene. With 8 bases removed from V and 2 bases from J, the gap between germline ends came to 10 bases. The CDR3 runs 12 residues. Germline CDR1 and CDR2: MDHEN and SYDVKM. As DNA, the CDR3 is TGTGCCAGCGGCCACGGTACCTACGAGCAGTACTTC. It encodes CASGHGTYEQYF.

The genes are TRBV30 and TRBJ2-7; D is unclear. This CDR3 has 12 amino acids. Trimming shortened V by 2 bases and J by 4 bases, and 9 bases separated the two germline ends. Per the germline V gene, CDR1 is GTSNPN and CDR2 is SVGIG (reference sequence). Written as DNA, the CDR3 is TGTGCCTGGAGTTCGATCGGATACGAGCAGTACTTC. It translates to CAWSSIGYEQYF.

In nucleotides, the CDR3 is TGCAGCGGCCGCGGAGGGGCGGAAGCTTTCTTT. As protein: CSGRGGAEAFF. V is TRBV29-1 and J is TRBJ1-1, with D maybe TRBD1 (5 bases). The germline CDR1 and CDR2 sequences are SQVTM and ANQGSEA. This CDR3 spans 11 amino acids. The V and J ends lost 7 bases and 8 bases respectively, with 14 bases between them.

This rearrangement joins TRBV29-1 to TRBJ2-1; TRBD2 might be the D (6 bases). V shed 8 bases and J shed 2 bases, with 16 bases lying between them. Germline assignment: CDR1 SQVTM and CDR2 ANQGSEA. The CDR3 extends over 14 amino acids. DNA of the CDR3: TGCAGCTCCGAGGAGGGGTCTACCTACAATGAGCAGTTCTTC. Translation gives CSSEEGSTYNEQFF.

This clone was detected only a few times. V and J are TRBV30 and TRBJ2-7; 7 bases are a match to TRBD2. CDR1 is GTSNPN and CDR2 is SVGIG in the germline V gene (reference sequence). The V gene end was trimmed by 0 bases and the J gene end by 5 bases; junction bases not matched to a gene: 7. The CDR3 has 14 residues. The chain's CDR3 is CAWSVGGSGHEQYF. DNA for the CDR3: TGTGCCTGGAGTGTAGGCGGGAGTGGGCACGAGCAGTACTTC.

This clone has just a few counts. The chain has TRBV20-1 and TRBJ2-1; D not certain. V lost 6 bases to trimming and J lost 4 bases, with 7 bases between them. CDR1 and CDR2 from the germline V gene are DFQATT and SNEGSKA (reference sequence). CDR3 length: 11 residues. CDR3 sequence reads: CSATGYNEQFF. CDR3 DNA: TGCAGTGCAACCGGGTACAATGAGCAGTTCTTC.

This clone has just a few counts. The V gene is TRBV5-1, the J gene TRBJ2-7, with no clear D. Looked up from germline, CDR1 is SGHRS and CDR2 is YFSETQ. The CDR3 sequence is 15 residues long. V was cut by 0 bases and J by 0 bases, with 10 bases left in between. The CDR3 region has the DNA TGCGCCAGCAGCTTGGGCCAAGCCCCCTCCTACGAGCAGTACTTC. It encodes CASSLGQAPSYEQYF.

DNA for the CDR3: TGTGCCAGCAGGTCCCAGGGTGGTCCCCTCTACAATGAGCAGTTCTTC. Translating gives CASRSQGGPLYNEQFF. The rearrangement uses TRBV6-6 and TRBJ2-1; possible D gene TRBD1, 5 bases. The V and J ends lost 6 bases and 3 bases respectively, with 18 bases between them. This CDR3 contains 16 residues. Looked up from germline, CDR1 is MNHNY and CDR2 is SVGAGI (reference sequence).

The genes are TRBV28 and TRBJ1-5; D uncertain. CDR1 is MDHEN, CDR2 SYDVKM, per germline. The CDR3 has 14 amino acids. V was clipped by 6 bases and J by 5 bases, with 14 bases between them. The CDR3 coding sequence is TGTGCCAGCAGCCAGTCTGGGCCCCATCAGCCCCAGCATTTT. It is translated as CASSQSGPHQPQHF.

The chain has TRBV5-1 and TRBJ1-4; TRBD1 matches 7 bases. The germline V gene encodes CDR1 SGHRS and CDR2 YFSETQ. The CDR3 loop spans 15 amino acids. With V trimmed by 4 bases and J by 7 bases, 10 bases remained unmatched. Here the CDR3 DNA reads TGCGCCAGCAGCCAGGCCGGGACAGCTGGTGAAAAACTGTTTTTT. Translating it yields CASSQAGTAGEKLFF.

The J gene is TRBJ2-7, the V gene TRBV30; no clear D gene. The germline V gene has CDR1 GTSNPN and CDR2 SVGIG (reference sequence). V was pared by 7 bases and J by 4 bases, with 14 bases between. This CDR3 is built from 12 residues. The CDR3 coding sequence is TGTGCCTTCTGGTTAGGAGATTACGAGCAGTACTTC. Translated: CAFWLGDYEQYF.

This clone was seen at least ten times. The rearrangement links TRBV5-4 to TRBJ1-4, with 7 bases matching TRBD1. This CDR3 has 14 amino acids. V lost 6 bases to trimming and J lost 3 bases; unmatched junction nucleotides: 5. Germline CDR1 reads SGHNT; CDR2 reads YYREEE (reference sequence). The CDR3 spells CASTPGGANEKLFF. The CDR3 bases are TGTGCCAGCACCCCAGGGGGAGCTAATGAAAAACTGTTTTTT.